What follows are 17 T cell receptor beta chains derived from one specimen sequenced in a study of blood T cell repertoires in COVID-19 (dated by TCRdb to 2019 to 2021). Libraries were prepared through the immunoSEQ multiplex PCR assay. TCRdb mirrors the immuneACCESS table, restricted to in-frame sequences. Some clones are absent from its copies; in checked studies, under half trace to an unresolved V gene, and the reason for the others is unknown. The sample includes 78,000 or so clones, with about 83% observed a single time. 5% to 7% of the sample comes from the top ten. The sample was peripheral blood. These receptors came from an older woman with acute or convalescent COVID-19.

This clone is a singleton in its sample. This rearrangement joins TRBV27 to TRBJ1-6; D possibly corresponds to TRBD1 (5 bases). The ends were cut back, 5 bases at V and 10 bases at J, with 18 bases in the middle. Per germline, CDR1 MNHEY and CDR2 SMNVEV (reference sequence). This CDR3 is built from 15 residues. This CDR3 reads CASSQTVGFESPLHF. CDR3 coding DNA: TGTGCCAGCAGTCAGACAGTCGGCTTCGAGTCACCCCTCCACTTT.

This sequence joins TRBV7-9 and TRBJ1-1; 7 bases are a match to TRBD1. This CDR3 has 15 amino acids. Germline CDR1 SEHNR, CDR2 FQNEAQ (reference sequence). V shed 3 bases, J shed 4 bases, and the junction held 8 bases outside the gene matches. As DNA, the CDR3 is TGTGCCAGCAGCTTCAGAACAGGGGTCGGCACTGAAGCTTTCTTT. Its protein product is CASSFRTGVGTEAFF.

The chain recombines TRBV7-9 with TRBJ2-5; 10 nucleotides line up with TRBD2. CDR3 length equals 15 residues. Germline V lookup: CDR1 SEHNR, CDR2 FQNEAQ (reference sequence). V lost 5 bases to trimming and J lost 4 bases; unmatched junction nucleotides: 7. The CDR3 spells CASSPGLAGAETQYF. For the CDR3, the DNA is TGTGCCAGCAGCCCCGGGCTAGCGGGGGCAGAGACCCAGTACTTC.

The CDR3 DNA follows: TGTGCCAGCAGCGTAGAGGACAGGGCTATGAAACCTGAAGCTTTCTTT. Translated: CASSVEDRAMKPEAFF. The V gene is TRBV9, the J gene TRBJ1-1, with 8 bases matching TRBD1. Germline V CDR1 and CDR2: SGDLS, YYNGEE. J lost 6 bases, V lost 0 bases, and 10 bases had no gene match. The CDR3 is made up of 16 amino acids. Combining the CDR3 with reference TRBV9 and TRBJ1-1 gives the whole variable domain DSGVTQTPKHLITATGQRVTLRCSPRSGDLSVYWYQQSLDQGLQFLIQYYNGEERAKGNILERFSAQQFPDLHSELNLSSLELGDSALYFCASSVEDRAMKPEAFFGQGTRLTVV.

The rearrangement uses TRBV18 and TRBJ2-4; 9 positions agree with TRBD2. The germline V gene encodes CDR1 KGHSH and CDR2 LQKENI. The CDR3 sequence is 16 residues long. With 6 bases clipped from V and 3 bases from J, the junction kept 9 bases outside the gene matches. CDR3 nucleotide sequence: TGTGCCAGCTCCCAAAACTTAGCGGGGGTCAAAAACATTCAGTACTTC. Translated, it gives CASSQNLAGVKNIQYF. Full variable domain (remainder filled in from reference TRBV18 and TRBJ2-4): NAGVMQNPRHLVRRRGQEARLRCSPMKGHSHVYWYRQLPEEGLKFMVYLQKENIIDESGMPKERFSAEFPKEGPSILRIQQVVRGDSAAYFCASSQNLAGVKNIQYFGAGTRLSVL.

The chain has TRBV6-1 and TRBJ2-5; 11 bases are shared with TRBD1. The CDR3 contains 16 residues. Germline trimming cut 4 bases from V and 5 bases from J; bases unmatched to any gene: 9. The germline CDR1 and CDR2 sequences are MNHNS and SASEGT. CDR3 bases: TGTGCCAGCAGTGCAGTAAGGGACAGGGGGAGGGAGACCCAGTACTTC. Translation gives CASSAVRDRGRETQYF.

V usage is TRBV11-2 and J usage is TRBJ1-1, with no clear D. The V gene's germline CDR1 is SGHAT and CDR2 FQNNGV. Deletions cut 1 base from V and 0 bases from J, with 12 bases between. The CDR3 covers 16 residues. The CDR3 sequence: CASSLVLGNLNTEAFF. The CDR3 DNA is TGTGCCAGCAGCTTAGTGTTGGGCAATTTGAACACTGAAGCTTTCTTT.

The chain employs TRBV11-3 and TRBJ2-1; tentatively, D is TRBD2 (10 bases). This CDR3 spans 19 amino acids. Germline CDR1 and CDR2: SGHNT and YENEEA. V lost 6 bases to trimming and J lost 4 bases, with 28 bases between them. The CDR3 nucleotides are TGTGCCAGCAGTCGGACAGGGGCCGATACTAGCGGGGCGTACAATGAGCAGTTCTTC. Residues: CASSRTGADTSGAYNEQFF.

The CDR3 region is CASSYVQGAGQPQHF. The CDR3 region has the DNA TGTGCCAGCAGTTACGTTCAGGGGGCGGGTCAGCCCCAGCATTTT. The J gene is TRBJ1-5, the V gene TRBV6-5, with TRBD1 identical over 8 bases. The CDR3 totals 15 residues. Unmatched junction bases numbered 6, after V lost 2 bases and J lost 6 bases. Germline V gene lookup returns CDR1 MNHEY and CDR2 SVGAGI.

V gene TRBV12-3 or TRBV12-4 combines with J gene TRBJ1-1, with D unresolved. This CDR3 contains 11 residues. Trimming took 7 bases from V and 7 from J, leaving 10 bases between them. CDR3 in amino acids: CASTLGGEAFF. The CDR3 DNA reads TGTGCCAGCACCCTCGGTGGTGAAGCTTTCTTT.

The V call is TRBV25-1, the J call TRBJ1-2; D may be TRBD1 (6 bases). Germline CDR1 is MGHDK and CDR2 is SYGVNS. Trimming removed 9 bases from V and 0 bases from J, with 11 bases in between. The CDR3 is made up of 13 amino acids. The CDR3 DNA reads TGTGCCAGAGGACAGCGAGCTAACTATGGCTACACCTTC. This encodes CARGQRANYGYTF.

The CDR3 sequence: CASSQETGSYGYTF. The CDR3, as DNA: TGCGCCAGCAGCCAAGAAACAGGGTCCTATGGCTACACCTTC. The gene calls are TRBV4-1 and TRBJ1-2, with D possibly TRBD1 on 6 matching bases. Trimming pared 0 bases from V and 4 bases from J, leaving 9 bases between. The CDR3 is 14 residues long. CDR1 is MGHRA and CDR2 is YSYEKL in the germline V gene.

V gene TRBV7-3 combines with J gene TRBJ2-1; D is possibly TRBD2 (7 bases). V shed 5 bases and J shed 8 bases, with 22 bases lying between them. This CDR3 is 16 amino acids long. The germline CDR1 and CDR2 sequences are SGHTA and FQGTGA. The CDR3 protein is CASSPLFGGGWDEQFF. The CDR3 DNA sequence: TGTGCCAGCAGCCCTCTCTTTGGGGGGGGCTGGGATGAGCAGTTCTTC.

J is TRBJ1-1 and V is TRBV5-1, with 10 bases that match TRBD1. This CDR3 has 15 residues. The trim removed 3 bases at V and 5 bases at J, leaving 7 bases unmatched. Germline CDR1 SGHRS, CDR2 YFSETQ. In DNA form, the CDR3 reads TGCGCCAGCAGCTCGACAGGGGGCGCTTGGACTGAAGCTTTCTTT. Its protein is CASSSTGGAWTEAFF.

The rearrangement joins TRBV18 to TRBJ1-3; TRBD1 matches 9 bases. J was trimmed by 3 bases and V by 0 bases; bases with no gene match: 3. CDR1 is KGHSH and CDR2 is LQKENI in the germline V gene. The CDR3 is 16 amino acids. The CDR3 nucleotides are TGTGCCAGCTCACCACCGAGGACAGGGGTTGGAAACACCATATATTTT. Amino acid sequence: CASSPPRTGVGNTIYF.

This clone appeared once. CDR3 nucleotide sequence: TGTGCCTGTCACGGAGGGGACAGGAGAAACACTGAAGCTTTCTTT. This gives the protein CACHGGDRRNTEAFF. This chain links TRBV30 with TRBJ1-1; TRBD1 agrees at 8 bases. V shed 6 bases and J 2 bases; nucleotides not matched to a gene: 11. From germline, CDR1 is GTSNPN and CDR2 SVGIG (reference sequence). The CDR3 loop spans 15 amino acids.

The chain uses TRBV25-1 and TRBJ1-1; no firm D call. The ends were cut back, 8 bases at V and 1 base at J, with 11 bases in the middle. CDR3 size: 13 residues. The germline gives CDR1 MGHDK, CDR2 SYGVNS. CDR3 bases: TGTGCCAGCCTAGAGGGTGCGAACACTGAAGCTTTCTTT. Translation: CASLEGANTEAFF.